This entry lists 18 T cell receptor beta chains sequenced from one sample in a study of cytomegalovirus exposure and HLA in healthy donors. Researchers ran the PCR with 60 Vbeta and 13 Jbeta primers. Method: immunoSEQ multiplex PCR; TCRdb's copy keeps in-frame clones and lacks some. The sample contains 100,000 to 150,000 clones, around 75% of which appear only once. The sequencing sample was made of PBMCs. The receptors stem from a woman aged 45-60 years in good health and CMV-seropositive.

The chain carries TRBV7-2 and TRBJ2-7; 10 bases are shared with TRBD2. CDR1 is SGHTA and CDR2 is FQGNSA in the germline V gene. Trimming took 6 bases from V and 2 from J; bases not matched to a gene: 10. This CDR3 contains 16 residues. This chain's CDR3 is CASRATSGRGTYEQYF. In DNA, the CDR3 is TGTGCCAGCAGAGCGACTAGCGGGCGGGGCACCTACGAGCAGTACTTC.

V usage is TRBV2 and J usage is TRBJ1-1; 8 positions agree with TRBD1. V was clipped by 5 bases and J by 5 bases; unmatched bases: 13. The CDR3 covers 16 residues. The V gene's germline CDR1 is SNHLY and CDR2 FYNNEI. The CDR3 DNA follows: TGTGCCAGCAGTCCCCAAGAGTTTACAGGGGGGACTGAAGCTTTCTTT. The encoded protein is CASSPQEFTGGTEAFF.

This clone was detected a few times. The chain combines TRBV5-1 with TRBJ1-1, with D maybe TRBD1 (5 bases). Germline loops: CDR1 SGHRS, CDR2 YFSETQ. V lost 0 bases to trimming and J lost 1 base, with 7 bases between them. The CDR3 is 14 residues long. DNA for the CDR3: TGCGCCAGCAGCTTGGCAACAGGGAACACTGAAGCTTTCTTT. It yields the protein CASSLATGNTEAFF.

The chain uses TRBV2 and TRBJ2-7; D possibly corresponds to TRBD1 (6 bases). CDR1 and CDR2 (germline): SNHLY, FYNNEI. Trimming cost V 7 bases and J 2 bases, with 15 bases left between them. This CDR3 has 14 amino acids. CDR3 sequence: CASTGRGLPYEQYF. The CDR3 coding sequence is TGTGCCAGCACAGGAAGGGGGTTACCCTACGAGCAGTACTTC.

V gene TRBV30 combines with J gene TRBJ2-7, with 8 bases that match TRBD1. Germline V gene lookup returns CDR1 GTSNPN and CDR2 SVGIG (reference sequence). V dropped 4 bases and J dropped 2; count of bases not matched to a gene: 7. CDR3 size: 14 residues. DNA for the CDR3: TGTGCCTGGACCCGACAGGGGTTCGCCTACGAGCAGTACTTC. Protein sequence: CAWTRQGFAYEQYF.

The chain employs TRBV19 and TRBJ1-1; D not certain. CDR1 is LNHDA and CDR2 is SQIVND in the germline V gene (reference sequence). Trimming took 3 bases from V and 2 from J, leaving 10 bases between them. The CDR3 is 14 residues long. The CDR3 coding sequence is TGTGCCAGTAGTATTTCGGGTCCTAACACTGAAGCTTTCTTT. Its protein is CASSISGPNTEAFF. Together with reference TRBV19 and TRBJ1-1, the CDR3 gives the full variable domain: DGGITQSPKYLFRKEGQNVTLSCEQNLNHDAMYWYRQDPGQGLRLIYYSQIVNDFQKGDIAEGYSVSREKKESFPLTVTSAQKNPTAFYLCASSISGPNTEAFFGQGTRLTVV.

V gene TRBV11-2 combines with J gene TRBJ2-5, with 14 bases identical to TRBD2. Germline-derived CDR1 and CDR2 are SGHAT and FQNNGV. The CDR3 has 16 amino acids. With 4 bases clipped from V and 5 bases from J, the junction kept 6 bases outside the gene matches. The CDR3 is CASSSRLAGGLETQYF. DNA of the CDR3: TGTGCCAGCAGCTCCAGACTAGCGGGGGGGCTGGAGACCCAGTACTTC.

The chain uses TRBV29-1 and TRBJ1-2; 7 positions agree with TRBD1. The CDR3 contains 13 residues. Per germline, CDR1 SQVTM and CDR2 ANQGSEA. Trimming cost V 7 bases and J 1 base; bases outside gene matches: 6. The CDR3 region has the DNA TGCAGCGGGGGACAGATACATAACTATGGCTACACCTTC. It translates to CSGGQIHNYGYTF.

The J gene is TRBJ2-5, the V gene TRBV7-9, with 11 bases that match TRBD1. This CDR3 has 19 residues. V lost 6 bases to trimming and J lost 4 bases; unmatched junction nucleotides: 19. Germline CDR1 SEHNR, CDR2 FQNEAQ (reference sequence). The CDR3 sequence is CASSSGTGGLLYEVETQYF. For the CDR3, the DNA is TGTGCCAGCAGTTCCGGGACAGGGGGATTATTGTATGAAGTAGAGACCCAGTACTTC. The full variable domain, rest sourced from reference TRBV7-9 and TRBJ2-5, is DTGVSQNPRHKITKRGQNVTFRCDPISEHNRLYWYRQTLGQGPEFLTYFQNEAQLEKSRLLSDRFSAERPKGSFSTLEIQRTEQGDSAMYLCASSSGTGGLLYEVETQYFGPGTRLLVL.

The chain joins TRBV14 to TRBJ1-2; maybe TRBD1 (5 bases). CDR1 is SGHDN and CDR2 is FVKESK in the germline V gene. The length of the CDR3 is 14 residues. The germline V and J ends were trimmed by 5 bases and 6 bases, with 16 bases remaining between them. This CDR3 reads CASSYWGRRNGYTF. The CDR3 DNA sequence: TGTGCCAGCAGCTACTGGGGCCGGCGGAATGGCTACACCTTC. Complete variable domain (other parts from reference TRBV14 and TRBJ1-2): EAGVTQFPSHSVIEKGQTVTLRCDPISGHDNLYWYRRVMGKEIKFLLHFVKESKQDESGMPNNRFLAERTGGTYSTLKVQPAELEDSGVYFCASSYWGRRNGYTFGSGTRLTVV.

In DNA form, the CDR3 reads TGTGCCAGCAGCTATATAAACAATGAGCAGTTCTTC. It yields the protein CASSYINNEQFF. The V gene is TRBV2, the J gene TRBJ2-1; no reliable D call. CDR3 length equals 12 residues. V dropped 6 bases and J dropped 5 bases, with 8 bases sitting between them. The germline V gene has CDR1 SNHLY and CDR2 FYNNEI.

This chain links TRBV7-2 with TRBJ2-7; possible D gene TRBD1, 5 bases. This CDR3 region has 15 residues. Deletions cut 2 bases from V and 2 bases from J, with 13 bases between. Germline CDR1 is SGHTA and CDR2 is FQGNSA. CDR3 in DNA: TGTGCCAGCAGCTTACAGGGCCTGGGTGCCTACGAGCAGTACTTC. Translation: CASSLQGLGAYEQYF.

The chain employs TRBV2 and TRBJ2-1, with D maybe TRBD1 (6 bases). Germline CDR1 reads SNHLY; CDR2 reads FYNNEI. The V gene lost 7 bases and the J gene lost 7 bases, with 17 bases spanning the gap. This CDR3 contains 14 residues. The CDR3 DNA reads TGTGCCAGCATTGGGGGCGAAGTGTGGAATGAGCAGTTCTTC. Translation: CASIGGEVWNEQFF.

J is TRBJ1-5 and V is TRBV27; D is perhaps TRBD1 (6 bases). Germline V gives CDR1 MNHEY, CDR2 SMNVEV (reference sequence). The ends were cut back, 5 bases at V and 0 bases at J, with 11 bases in the middle. The CDR3 consists of 15 residues. CDR3 coding DNA: TGTGCCAGCAGTGGGACACAAAATAGCAATCAGCCCCAGCATTTT. Protein sequence: CASSGTQNSNQPQHF.

The sample holds one count of this clone. The chain uses TRBV5-1 and TRBJ2-2; 10 bases are shared with TRBD1. Losses at the gene ends were 4 bases for V and 4 bases for J; bases not matched to a gene: 10. CDR3 length equals 17 residues. Germline CDR1 reads SGHRS; CDR2 reads YFSETQ. CDR3 coding DNA: TGCGCCAGCAGCCTAAGCGGGACAGGGGTCGCCACCGGGGAGCTGTTTTTT. Its translation: CASSLSGTGVATGELFF.

The CDR3 reads CASSFSIPNEQFF. CDR3 DNA sequence: TGCGCCAGCAGCTTCAGTATTCCCAATGAGCAGTTCTTC. The J gene is TRBJ2-1, the V gene TRBV5-1, with unresolved D. The CDR3 consists of 13 residues. Deletions cut 2 bases from V and 6 bases from J, with 9 bases between. The V gene's germline CDR1 is SGHRS and CDR2 YFSETQ.

The V and J genes are TRBV30 and TRBJ2-5; D gene uncertain. V was clipped by 0 bases and J by 4 bases, with 3 bases between them. The CDR3 totals 11 residues. Germline V gene data show CDR1 as GTSNPN and CDR2 as SVGIG (reference sequence). As DNA, the CDR3 is TGTGCCTGGAGTGTACTAGAGACCCAGTACTTC. This sequence encodes CAWSVLETQYF.

The chain carries TRBV2 and TRBJ1-2; D is undetermined. Trimming pared 6 bases from V and 0 bases from J, leaving 8 bases between. The CDR3 loop spans 13 amino acids. Germline CDR1 and CDR2: SNHLY and FYNNEI. Here the CDR3 reads CASSETPNYGYTF. In DNA form, the CDR3 reads TGTGCCAGCAGCGAGACACCTAACTATGGCTACACCTTC.